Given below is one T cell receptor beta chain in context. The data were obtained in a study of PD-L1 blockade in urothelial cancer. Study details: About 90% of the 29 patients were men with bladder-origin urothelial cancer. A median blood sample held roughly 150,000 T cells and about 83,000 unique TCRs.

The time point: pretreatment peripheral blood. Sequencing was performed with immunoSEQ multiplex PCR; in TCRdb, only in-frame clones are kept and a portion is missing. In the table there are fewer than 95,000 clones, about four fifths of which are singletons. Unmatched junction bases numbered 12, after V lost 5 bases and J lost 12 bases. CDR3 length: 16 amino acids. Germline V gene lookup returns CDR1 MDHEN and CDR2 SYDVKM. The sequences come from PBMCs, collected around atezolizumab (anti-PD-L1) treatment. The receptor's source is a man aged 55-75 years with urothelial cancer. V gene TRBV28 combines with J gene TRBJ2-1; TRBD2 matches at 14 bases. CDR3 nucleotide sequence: TGTGCCAGCAGTCAGCTCCTCGGGACTAGCGGGAGTAGGCAGTTCTTC. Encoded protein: CASSQLLGTSGSRQFF.